Listed here are 27 T cell receptor beta chains from one sample, sequenced in a study of cytomegalovirus exposure and HLA in healthy donors (dated by TCRdb to 2016 to 2017). Library construction relied on the immunoSEQ multiplex PCR assay. TCRdb mirrors the immuneACCESS table, restricted to in-frame sequences. Some clones are absent from its copies; in checked studies, under half trace to an unresolved V gene, and the reason for the others is unknown. The table for this sample lists tens of thousands of clones; roughly 94% of them were counted only once. Of the sample, around 2.3% is held by the ten largest clones. Sequences were obtained from PBMCs. These receptor sequences come from a man younger than 30 in good health and CMV-seronegative.

By share of the sample, this clone is medium-sized (0.01 to 0.1%). The rearrangement uses TRBV29-1 and TRBJ1-2; no definite D call. CDR1 SQVTM and CDR2 ANQGSEA come from the germline V gene. The CDR3 runs to 12 residues. Trimming cost V 7 bases and J 8 bases, with 17 bases left between them. CDR3 protein: CSAASLREGYTF. The CDR3, as DNA: TGCAGCGCCGCCTCGTTGCGGGAGGGCTACACCTTC.

The chain joins TRBV28 to TRBJ2-2; no firm D call. CDR1 is MDHEN, CDR2 SYDVKM, per germline. V lost 3 bases to trimming and J lost 5 bases, with 7 bases between them. There are 13 residues in the CDR3. The CDR3 nucleotides are TGTGCCAGCAGTTTTAGAGTTACCGGGGAGCTGTTTTTT. Its protein product is CASSFRVTGELFF.

This chain uses TRBV7-9 with TRBJ1-2; D remains unclear. CDR3 length equals 14 residues. Per germline, CDR1 SEHNR and CDR2 FQNEAQ (reference sequence). V was clipped by 1 base and J by 4 bases, with 10 bases between them. CDR3: CASSLDLGPYGYTF. The CDR3 nucleotides are TGTGCCAGCAGCTTAGATCTGGGCCCCTATGGCTACACCTTC.

The chain is built from TRBV30 and TRBJ2-3, with 8 nucleotides matching TRBD2. The CDR3 is 16 residues long. The ends lost 2 bases at V and 3 bases at J; junction bases unmatched: 10. Germline V gives CDR1 GTSNPN, CDR2 SVGIG (reference sequence). This CDR3 is CAWSRFTGGRTDTQYF. The CDR3 coding sequence is TGTGCCTGGAGTAGATTTACTGGCGGGAGGACAGATACGCAGTATTTT.

The CDR3 DNA is TGTGCCATAATGACTAGCGGCCCGGCGGACACCGGGGAGCTGTTTTTT. Translating gives CAIMTSGPADTGELFF. The chain couples TRBV19 to TRBJ2-2, with 9 bases that match TRBD2. The junction had 12 bases not matched to a gene; V was cut back by 10 bases and J by 3 bases. The germline gives CDR1 LNHDA, CDR2 SQIVND (reference sequence). The CDR3 length is 16 residues.

This clone appeared a single time. The chain carries TRBV28 and TRBJ2-7, with D maybe TRBD2 (5 bases). The CDR3 sequence is 16 residues long. Germline lookup yields CDR1 MDHEN and CDR2 SYDVKM. The V gene lost 3 bases and the J gene lost 2 bases, with 17 bases spanning the gap. CDR3 DNA: TGTGCCAGCAGTTTTGTTCTTACGGACTCCACCTACGAGCAGTACTTC. The encoded protein is CASSFVLTDSTYEQYF. Full variable domain (missing parts from reference TRBV28 and TRBJ2-7): DVKVTQSSRYLVKRTGEKVFLECVQDMDHENMFWYRQDPGLGLRLIYFSYDVKMKEKGDIPEGYSVSREKKERFSLILESASTNQTSMYLCASSFVLTDSTYEQYFGPGTRLTVT.

This clone was seen a single time. The rearrangement joins TRBV9 to TRBJ1-1, with a weak D call TRBD1 (5 bases). There are 15 residues in the CDR3. Germline CDR1 reads SGDLS; CDR2 reads YYNGEE. Trimming took 0 bases from V and 4 from J, leaving 13 bases between them. As DNA, the CDR3 is TGTGCCAGCAGCGTAGATTCGGGGGTTGGCACTGAAGCTTTCTTT. Protein: CASSVDSGVGTEAFF.

The chain couples TRBV5-4 to TRBJ2-5; TRBD2 agrees at 12 bases. The CDR3 loop spans 17 amino acids. V was pared by 4 bases and J by 4 bases, with 11 bases of the junction left unmatched. Germline V gives CDR1 SGHNT, CDR2 YYREEE (reference sequence). CDR3 coding DNA: TGTGCCAGCAGCCTCAAACTAGCGGGAGGTTTAGGAGAGACCCAGTACTTC. This sequence encodes CASSLKLAGGLGETQYF.

The chain recombines TRBV7-9 with TRBJ2-1; 8 positions match TRBD2. Germline V gene sequence: CDR1 SEHNR, CDR2 FQNEAQ (reference sequence). The CDR3 length is 15 residues. V was pared by 5 bases and J by 7 bases, with 10 bases of the junction left unmatched. The CDR3 protein is CASSTIREGQNEQFF. In DNA, the CDR3 is TGTGCCAGCAGCACCATCCGGGAGGGCCAAAATGAGCAGTTCTTC. Full variable domain (outside the CDR3, taken from reference TRBV7-9 and TRBJ2-1): DTGVSQNPRHKITKRGQNVTFRCDPISEHNRLYWYRQTLGQGPEFLTYFQNEAQLEKSRLLSDRFSAERPKGSFSTLEIQRTEQGDSAMYLCASSTIREGQNEQFFGPGTRLTVL.

The chain joins TRBV6-5 to TRBJ2-5; 9 nucleotides match TRBD1. This CDR3 comprises 15 residues. With V trimmed by 10 bases and J by 2 bases, 11 bases remained unmatched. Germline-derived CDR1 and CDR2 are MNHEY and SVGAGI. CDR3 sequence (DNA): TGTGCCACCCGAACCGGGACAGGGTCGCAAGAGACCCAGTACTTC. Residues: CATRTGTGSQETQYF.

J is TRBJ1-4 and V is TRBV27; 7 bases line up with TRBD1. With V trimmed by 3 bases and J by 11 bases, 12 bases remained unmatched. The CDR3 length is 15 residues. The germline V gene has CDR1 MNHEY and CDR2 SMNVEV (reference sequence). The CDR3 nucleotides read TGTGCCAGCAGTTTTGGTCGACAGGGTCTTGGGAAACTGTTTTTT. This codes for CASSFGRQGLGKLFF. Looking up the rest from reference TRBV27 and TRBJ1-4 gives the full variable domain: EAQVTQNPRYLITVTGKKLTVTCSQNMNHEYMSWYRQDPGLGLRQIYYSMNVEVTDKGDVPEGYKVSRKEKRNFPLILESPSPNQTSLYFCASSFGRQGLGKLFFGSGTQLSVL.

This rearrangement joins TRBV2 to TRBJ1-3, with D uncertain. Trimming removed 2 bases from V and 2 bases from J, with 13 bases in between. This CDR3 is 16 amino acids long. Per the germline V gene, CDR1 is SNHLY and CDR2 is FYNNEI. CDR3 residues: CASSEPSLGAGNTIYF. The CDR3 DNA reads TGTGCCAGCAGTGAACCTTCTTTGGGCGCTGGAAACACCATATATTTT.

The chain carries TRBV29-1 and TRBJ2-2, with unresolved D. The CDR3 runs to 12 residues. V was trimmed by 4 bases and J by 1 base, leaving 4 bases between them. CDR1 and CDR2 from the germline V gene are SQVTM and ANQGSEA. CDR3 sequence (DNA): TGCAGCGTTGGAGGGAACACCGGGGAGCTGTTTTTT. It translates to CSVGGNTGELFF.

The V and J genes are TRBV10-3 and TRBJ2-2; TRBD1 matches at 8 bases. The CDR3 length is 17 residues. Trimming removed 8 bases from V and 0 bases from J; junction bases left unmatched: 11. From germline, CDR1 is ENHRY and CDR2 SYGVKD. The CDR3 reads CAIRPGQALTNTGELFF. CDR3 DNA: TGTGCCATCCGTCCGGGACAGGCCCTTACGAACACCGGGGAGCTGTTTTTT.

The chain employs TRBV27 and TRBJ2-3, with D possibly TRBD2 on 6 matching bases. Per germline, CDR1 MNHEY and CDR2 SMNVEV (reference sequence). V lost 4 bases, J lost 3 bases, and 17 bases lay in between. The length of the CDR3 is 16 residues. As DNA, the CDR3 is TGTGCCAGCAGTTCCTTAGCGGTCGAGGGGACAGATACGCAGTATTTT. Residues: CASSSLAVEGTDTQYF.

The CDR3 DNA follows: TGCGCCAGCAGCCCGGACCGTTCCGGGGACACCGGGGAGCTGTTTTTT. Protein: CASSPDRSGDTGELFF. The chain recombines TRBV5-1 with TRBJ2-2; D might be TRBD2 (5 bases). V dropped 4 bases and J dropped 3 bases, with 16 bases sitting between them. Germline lookup yields CDR1 SGHRS and CDR2 YFSETQ. The CDR3 has 16 amino acids.

The genes are TRBV2 and TRBJ1-1; TRBD1 might be the D (6 bases). CDR3 length: 12 residues. Germline V gene data show CDR1 as SNHLY and CDR2 as FYNNEI. Trimming removed 11 bases at V and 1 base at J, with 11 bases between. The CDR3: CAGQTGNTEAFF. The CDR3 DNA reads as TGTGCCGGACAGACGGGGAACACTGAAGCTTTCTTT.

The V and J genes are TRBV18 and TRBJ2-1; 11 bases match TRBD2. This CDR3 region has 15 residues. Germline CDR1 KGHSH, CDR2 LQKENI. V shed 2 bases and J 14 bases; nucleotides not matched to a gene: 11. The CDR3 sequence: CASSPSSGRDVAKFF. The CDR3 nucleotides are TGTGCCAGCTCACCAAGTAGCGGGAGGGACGTCGCTAAGTTCTTC.

This clone is a singleton in its sample. The chain recombines TRBV7-8 with TRBJ2-2; D perhaps matches TRBD2 (5 bases). Germline V gives CDR1 SGHVS, CDR2 FQNEAQ. Trimming stripped 3 bases from V and 1 base from J, with 9 bases between. This CDR3 spans 15 amino acids. The CDR3, as DNA: TGTGCCAGCAGCTTCCGGAGGCAGAACACCGGGGAGCTGTTTTTT. Encoded protein: CASSFRRQNTGELFF.

In DNA form, the CDR3 reads TGTGCCAGCTTTAGGAGAGTCGGCTACACCTTC. Translation gives CASFRRVGYTF. This rearrangement joins TRBV6-9 to TRBJ1-2; no firm D call. V dropped 8 bases and J dropped 8 bases, with 12 bases sitting between them. The CDR3 runs 11 residues. Germline CDR1 and CDR2: MNHGY and SVAAGI.

The genes are TRBV5-4 and TRBJ2-1, with 7 bases that match TRBD1. The CDR3 is 16 amino acids. Germline assignment: CDR1 SGHNT and CDR2 YYREEE (reference sequence). V dropped 5 bases and J dropped 0; count of bases not matched to a gene: 8. This chain's CDR3 is CASREGTESSYNEQFF. CDR3 bases: TGTGCCAGCAGAGAGGGGACAGAGAGCTCCTACAATGAGCAGTTCTTC. Combining the CDR3 with reference TRBV5-4 and TRBJ2-1 gives the whole variable domain ETGVTQSPTHLIKTRGQQVTLRCSSQSGHNTVSWYQQALGQGPQFIFQYYREEENGRGNFPPRFSGLQFPNYSSELNVNALELDDSALYLCASREGTESSYNEQFFGPGTRLTVL.

The chain carries TRBV28 and TRBJ1-2, with 7 bases fitting TRBD1. CDR3 size: 14 residues. Germline V CDR1 and CDR2: MDHEN, SYDVKM. The J segment lost 3 bases and the V segment lost 4 bases, leaving 5 bases of the junction unmatched. The CDR3 nucleotides are TGTGCCAGCAGTTGGAAACAGGGGTACTATGGCTACACCTTC. It is translated as CASSWKQGYYGYTF.

The rearrangement links TRBV27 to TRBJ2-1, with 8 bases aligning to TRBD2. There are 16 residues in the CDR3. After removal of 2 bases from V and 7 bases from J, the junction contained 10 bases not matched to a gene. Per the germline V gene, CDR1 is MNHEY and CDR2 is SMNVEV (reference sequence). The CDR3 region is CASSLIGTRGPNEQFF. The CDR3 region has the DNA TGTGCCAGCAGTTTAATAGGGACTAGAGGCCCTAATGAGCAGTTCTTC.

The gene calls are TRBV9 and TRBJ2-7; D possibly corresponds to TRBD2 (6 bases). Trimming stripped 4 bases from V and 5 bases from J, with 16 bases between. The CDR3 runs to 14 residues. Germline V gene lookup returns CDR1 SGDLS and CDR2 YYNGEE. The CDR3 here is CASSPSGGGDEQYF. CDR3 DNA sequence: TGTGCCAGCAGCCCCTCCGGGGGAGGTGACGAGCAGTACTTC.

The V gene is TRBV30, the J gene TRBJ2-1, with 7 bases lining up with TRBD2. This CDR3 spans 14 amino acids. J gave up 10 bases and V 1 base, and 10 bases lay outside the gene matches. In germline, CDR1 is GTSNPN, CDR2 SVGIG (reference sequence). Written as DNA, the CDR3 is TGTGCCTGGAGTGCTACAGAAGCGGGAATAGAGCAGTTCTTC. It specifies CAWSATEAGIEQFF.

Points on this clone: As the CDR3 is not closed by the conserved phenylalanine or tryptophan, this likely results from a read error. It is unclear where the CDR3 begins or ends on the DNA, so no DNA is shown, and the CDR3 is as TCRdb lists it. The chain links TRBV5-4 to TRBJ1-3; the table's D call of TRBD1 was not tested on the DNA. Germline V gene data show CDR1 as SGHNT and CDR2 as YYREEE (reference sequence). The CDR3 contains 13 residues when both ends are counted. The CDR3 here is CASSRQGGEGSVS.

The chain has TRBV19 and TRBJ2-2; D is perhaps TRBD2 (6 bases). The V end was cut by 1 base, the J end by 0 bases, with 9 bases between. There are 16 residues in the CDR3. The V gene's germline CDR1 is LNHDA and CDR2 SQIVND (reference sequence). The CDR3 spells CASSIVGLTNTGELFF. CDR3 sequence (DNA): TGTGCCAGTAGTATAGTCGGACTAACGAACACCGGGGAGCTGTTTTTT. The complete variable domain, with remaining parts taken from reference TRBV19 and TRBJ2-2, reads DGGITQSPKYLFRKEGQNVTLSCEQNLNHDAMYWYRQDPGQGLRLIYYSQIVNDFQKGDIAEGYSVSREKKESFPLTVTSAQKNPTAFYLCASSIVGLTNTGELFFGEGSRLTVL.